These 11 T cell receptor beta chains originate from one sample sequenced in a study of OX40 agonist ivuxolimab in advanced cancers. Sequencing used immunoSEQ multiplex PCR; TCRdb keeps in-frame clones, though not all of them. The repertoire includes some 48,000 clones, about 81% of them detected once, and around 7.9% sits in the top ten. This specimen consisted of CD4+ or CD8+ T cells sorted from blood, obtained in a trial of the OX40 agonist ivuxolimab. The receptors were gathered from an adult with an advanced solid tumor such as melanoma, head and neck, liver or kidney cancer.

The chain employs TRBV5-1 and TRBJ2-7; 11 nucleotides line up with TRBD2. Germline V lookup: CDR1 SGHRS, CDR2 YFSETQ. V gave up 4 bases and J gave up 5 bases; unmatched junction bases: 8. The CDR3 is made up of 15 amino acids. The CDR3 loop is CASSPILAGAHEQYF. CDR3 nucleotide sequence: TGCGCCAGCAGCCCCATACTAGCGGGAGCCCACGAGCAGTACTTC.

This chain connects TRBV4-2 to TRBJ2-5; 7 bases agree with TRBD1. Germline V gives CDR1 LGHNA, CDR2 YNFKEQ. The junction had 4 bases not matched to a gene; V was cut back by 0 bases and J by 6 bases. This CDR3 has 14 residues. Written as DNA, the CDR3 is TGTGCCAGCAGCCAAGAAGGGGACAGCCAGACCCAGTACTTC. Translation: CASSQEGDSQTQYF.

The CDR3 region is CASSDGGPPQHF. As DNA, the CDR3 is TGTGCCAGCAGCGACGGGGGGCCTCCCCAGCATTTT. The rearrangement links TRBV7-2 to TRBJ1-5; D may be TRBD1 (6 bases). From germline, CDR1 is SGHTA and CDR2 FQGNSA. The CDR3 contains 12 residues. V lost 5 bases and J lost 10, with 12 bases in between. The complete variable domain, with remaining parts taken from reference TRBV7-2 and TRBJ1-5, reads GAGVSQSPSNKVTEKGKDVELRCDPISGHTALYWYRQSLGQGLEFLIYFQGNSAPDKSGLPSDRFSAERTGGSVSTLTIQRTQQEDSAVYLCASSDGGPPQHFGDGTRLSIL.

The rearrangement uses TRBV28 and TRBJ2-3; the match to TRBD2 covers 10 bases. Germline loops: CDR1 MDHEN, CDR2 SYDVKM. The CDR3 has 15 residues. Trimming removed 6 bases from V and 6 bases from J; junction bases left unmatched: 9. Here the CDR3 DNA reads TGTGCCAGCAGCCAACCTCCGGGACTAGCGGATACGCAGTATTTT. This translates into CASSQPPGLADTQYF.

The V and J genes are TRBV6-5 and TRBJ2-5, with unresolved D. The DNA end is a closer match to TRBJ2-7, so the J assignment may be wrong. This CDR3 has 14 residues. CDR1 and CDR2 (germline): MNHEY, SVGAGI. CDR3 residues: CASSYSPDGYEQYF. Here the CDR3 DNA reads TGTGCCAGCAGTTACTCGCCCGACGGGTACGAGCAGTACTTC.

The chain recombines TRBV5-1 with TRBJ2-5, with D perhaps given as TRBD1 or TRBD2 (6 bases each). CDR3 size: 16 residues. V was pared by 3 bases and J by 5 bases, with 20 bases between. CDR1 is SGHRS, CDR2 YFSETQ, per germline. The CDR3 nucleotides read TGCGCCAGCAGCTGGAACCCACAGGGAGGCGATGAGACCCAGTACTTC. It translates to CASSWNPQGGDETQYF.

This clone was seen a single time. The V and J genes are TRBV5-1 and TRBJ2-1; 11 bases align to TRBD1. This CDR3 is 16 amino acids long. The junction had 8 bases not matched to a gene; V was cut back by 3 bases and J by 6 bases. CDR1 is SGHRS and CDR2 is YFSETQ in the germline V gene. The CDR3 DNA sequence: TGCGCCAGCAGCTCTATAGGACAGGGGGCTATCAATGAGCAGTTCTTC. It yields the protein CASSSIGQGAINEQFF.

The chain employs TRBV6-5 and TRBJ2-7; TRBD2 matches at 9 bases. This CDR3 has 15 amino acids. V was pared by 4 bases and J by 6 bases, with 10 bases of the junction left unmatched. From germline, CDR1 is MNHEY and CDR2 SVGAGI. Written as DNA, the CDR3 is TGTGCCAGCAGTTCAGTAGCGGGGGCTCCCCTCGAGCAGTACTTC. Amino acid sequence: CASSSVAGAPLEQYF.

The rearrangement uses TRBV9 and TRBJ2-1, with 8 bases lining up with TRBD2. The CDR3 is 14 residues long. After removal of 5 bases from V and 2 bases from J, the junction contained 3 bases not matched to a gene. Germline V CDR1 and CDR2: SGDLS, YYNGEE. CDR3 in amino acids: CASSSGTPYNEQFF. CDR3 sequence (DNA): TGTGCCAGCAGTAGCGGGACGCCCTACAATGAGCAGTTCTTC.

This clone was observed a handful of times. J is TRBJ2-1 and V is TRBV11-2; 7 nucleotides line up with TRBD1. Germline V gene data show CDR1 as SGHAT and CDR2 as FQNNGV. The CDR3 has 15 residues. Trimming removed 5 bases from V and 5 bases from J; junction bases left unmatched: 9. The CDR3 here is CASSLGTDIDNEQFF. Here the CDR3 DNA reads TGTGCCAGCAGCCTTGGGACAGACATCGACAATGAGCAGTTCTTC.

The chain couples TRBV7-7 to TRBJ2-5, with D perhaps matching TRBD1 (5 bases). Germline V gene data show CDR1 as SSHAT and CDR2 as FNYEAQ (reference sequence). Between the trimmed V and J ends, which lost 1 base and 1 base, there was a span of 7 bases. There are 14 residues in the CDR3. This CDR3 reads CASSLGGIQETQYF. The CDR3, as DNA: TGTGCCAGCAGCTTAGGGGGCATCCAAGAGACCCAGTACTTC.